This T cell receptor beta chain was obtained from a study of neoadjuvant anti-PD-1 for oral cavity cancer. Study results and limitations: Each response group had just a few patients in TCR analyses.

This clone was recorded a few times. Its antigen is not known. Only in-frame clones appear in the TCRdb table, and some are missing; sequencing was by immunoSEQ multiplex PCR. The repertoire consists of 68,000 or so clones, with 70% to 90% occurring once and the leading ten covering about 3.4%. This sample's time point: after neoadjuvant nivolumab, at surgical resection. Stage II-IVA oral cavity squamous cell carcinoma was new and untreated by systemic or radiation therapy. These oral cavity squamous cell carcinomas were HPV-negative and locally advanced. Blood cells were analyzed directly, without culture or expansion. This TCR was sampled from a person aged 40 to 85 with oral cavity squamous cell carcinoma. The input for sequencing was PBMCs, taken after nivolumab (anti-PD-1) treatment.

CDR3 sequence reads: CAWRPGLAGNNEQFF. The CDR3 region has the DNA TGTGCCTGGAGGCCAGGACTAGCGGGCAACAATGAGCAGTTCTTC. The gene calls are TRBV30 and TRBJ2-1, with 11 bases lining up with TRBD2. The trim removed 3 bases at V and 5 bases at J, leaving 6 bases unmatched. The germline gives CDR1 GTSNPN, CDR2 SVGIG (reference sequence). The length of the CDR3 is 15 residues.